This entry features one T cell receptor beta chain sequence. Its antigen remains unknown. TCRdb keeps only in-frame clones here, not all; method: immunoSEQ multiplex PCR. The data show about 410,000 clones, approximately 89% seen once. The sample is drawn from a study of Ad26.COV2.S vaccination and SARS-CoV-2 variants. The wider study: Ad26.COV2.S given intramuscularly, once or twice 56 days apart.

Indicated treatment: about 20 received Ad26.COV2.S at low or high dose, single or two shots; about 5 received placebo; per-sample allocation not given. Material that was analyzed had been drawn on day 63 after the first vaccine or placebo injection. It was an adult aged 18-55 years in Boston who was the donor. Whole-study results and caveats: Whether participants received vaccine or placebo, their non-spike TCR breadth was similar. Participants in the vaccine arm had higher spike-specific TCR breadth; placebo recipients had lower.

The CDR3 totals 14 residues. Deletions cut 0 bases from V and 8 bases from J, with 9 bases between. Looked up from germline, CDR1 is SGDLS and CDR2 is YYNGEE. This specimen consisted of peripheral blood, obtained in a trial of Ad26.COV2.S vaccine versus placebo. This sequence was found in a person between 18 and 59 years old who received the Ad26.COV2.S COVID-19 vaccine or a placebo. The V and J genes are TRBV9 and TRBJ1-6; unclear D gene. CDR3 DNA: TGTGCCAGCAGCGTAGAGGGAGGGTATTCACCCCTCCACTTT. It is translated as CASSVEGGYSPLHF.